This TCR beta chain was obtained from a study of vaccination and CD4 T cells after COVID-19. Sequenced with the Oncomine TCR Beta short-read assay was DNA taken from cultured CD4+ T cells. TCRdb fed the PCR reads into MiXCR, producing one record per CDR3 protein. This table holds nearly 20,000 distinct CDR3 sequences, about 45% found once. The CDR3 has 14 residues. Trimming removed 3 bases at V and 1 base at J, with 9 bases between. CDR1 and CDR2 (germline): SNHLY, FYNNEI. Treatment here: roughly 11-day PBMC culture with coronavirus spike peptide pools or control peptides (ViraFEST assay). Comment on this clonotype: Its antigen is still unknown.

The specimen comprised CD4+ T cells from blood, cultured in vitro, sampled after SARS-CoV-2 vaccination. This TCR was recovered from a human donor who had recovered from COVID-19. The rearrangement uses TRBV2 and TRBJ1-1, with unresolved D. CDR3 DNA sequence: TGTGCCAGCAGTGACAGGTCCGGGAACACTGAAGCTTTCTTT. It yields the protein CASSDRSGNTEAFF.